This T cell receptor beta chain is from a study of control samples from healthy donors and cancer patients. Using immunoSEQ multiplex PCR, the repertoire was profiled, and TCRdb retains in-frame clones only, with some absent. The sample lists under 85,000 clones; approximately 82% were seen once. V was clipped by 6 bases and J by 5 bases, with 7 bases between them. Per germline, CDR1 MDHEN and CDR2 SYDVKM. This CDR3 is built from 11 residues. Specimen: PBMCs. This chain links TRBV28 with TRBJ1-2; D unresolved. This clonotype was sampled from a man in his fifties or sixties with head and neck cancer. CDR3 sequence (DNA): TGTGCCAGCAGGGGAAGGTATGGCTACACCTTC. Its translation is CASRGRYGYTF.